What follows are 31 T cell receptor beta chains derived from one specimen sequenced in a study of cytomegalovirus exposure and HLA in healthy donors. Data came from immunoSEQ multiplex PCR; TCRdb stores just in-frame clones and leaves some out. This table has 180,000 or so clones, more than 65% appearing once. Sequencing was performed on PBMCs. The source of these receptors is a woman in her twenties or thirties in good health and CMV-seropositive.

V usage is TRBV7-9 and J usage is TRBJ2-7, with 10 bases matching TRBD2. V gave up 5 bases and J gave up 0 bases; unmatched junction bases: 10. This CDR3 is built from 17 residues. Germline V gene data show CDR1 as SEHNR and CDR2 as FQNEAQ (reference sequence). The CDR3 loop is CASSVGSGTSDSYEQYF. The DNA of the CDR3 is TGTGCCAGCAGCGTAGGCTCCGGGACTAGCGACTCCTACGAGCAGTACTTC.

The V call is TRBV28, the J call TRBJ2-7; 7 nucleotides match TRBD1. Trimming at V came to 5 bases and at J to 6 bases, leaving 4 bases not matched to a gene. CDR3 length: 12 residues. CDR1 and CDR2 from the germline V gene are MDHEN and SYDVKM. The CDR3 bases are TGTGCCAGCAGTCAGACAGGGTTCGAGCAGTACTTC. Translation gives CASSQTGFEQYF. The full variable domain, in which reference TRBV28 and TRBJ2-7 provide the parts outside the CDR3, is DVKVTQSSRYLVKRTGEKVFLECVQDMDHENMFWYRQDPGLGLRLIYFSYDVKMKEKGDIPEGYSVSREKKERFSLILESASTNQTSMYLCASSQTGFEQYFGPGTRLTVT.

The V gene is TRBV28, the J gene TRBJ2-1; D possibly corresponds to TRBD2 (6 bases). Germline V gives CDR1 MDHEN, CDR2 SYDVKM. The CDR3 has 15 residues. V shed 3 bases and J shed 8 bases, with 17 bases lying between them. The CDR3 protein is CASSFRGLLSYEQFF. In nucleotides, the CDR3 is TGTGCCAGCAGTTTTCGGGGACTCCTTTCCTATGAGCAGTTCTTC.

This clone was counted only a few times. V gene TRBV10-1 combines with J gene TRBJ2-7, with unresolved D. The germline gives CDR1 WNHNN, CDR2 SYGVQD (reference sequence). The CDR3 runs 13 residues. Trimming pared 2 bases from V and 2 bases from J, leaving 7 bases between. CDR3 protein: CASSEAATYEQYF. As DNA, the CDR3 is TGCGCCAGCAGTGAGGCTGCTACCTACGAGCAGTACTTC.

The chain carries TRBV6-1 and TRBJ1-1; D possibly corresponds to TRBD1 (6 bases). The CDR3 is made up of 11 amino acids. Trimming took off 5 bases at V and 11 bases at J, with 12 bases between the two ends. Germline CDR1 and CDR2: MNHNS and SASEGT. In nucleotides, the CDR3 is TGTGCCAGCAGTCAAGGACAGTGGGCTTTCTTT. Amino acid sequence: CASSQGQWAFF.

The V gene is TRBV4-1, the J gene TRBJ2-7; TRBD2 aligns across 9 bases. Germline CDR1 is MGHRA and CDR2 is YSYEKL. After removal of 3 bases from V and 3 bases from J, the junction contained 9 bases not matched to a gene. This CDR3 has 16 amino acids. CDR3 in amino acids: CASSHAYGTSNYEQYF. CDR3 coding DNA: TGCGCCAGCAGCCACGCGTACGGGACTAGCAACTACGAGCAGTACTTC.

As concerns this clone: A junction end diverges from the germline sequence, so it may reflect a read error. The rearrangement links TRBV9 to TRBJ2-3, with TRBD2 identical over 10 bases. Germline V gene sequence: CDR1 SGDLS, CDR2 YYNGEE. This CDR3 has 17 residues. The CDR3 loop reads CASSTPREREGTDTQYF. CDR3 DNA: TGTGCCAGCAGCACACCTCGGGAGCGGGAGGGCACGGATACGCAGTATTTT.

This clone was counted a few times. This chain connects TRBV18 to TRBJ2-3; 7 nucleotides align to TRBD1. Germline V gene data show CDR1 as KGHSH and CDR2 as LQKENI. V shed 3 bases and J 8 bases; nucleotides not matched to a gene: 11. This CDR3 is built from 15 residues. The CDR3 spells CASSPSDRTRGTQYF. DNA for the CDR3: TGTGCCAGCTCACCTTCGGACAGGACGAGAGGTACGCAGTATTTT.

The CDR3 bases are TGTGCCAGCAGTTTAATTGTGACAGGTGGTGGCTACACCTTC. Protein: CASSLIVTGGGYTF. The chain has TRBV28 and TRBJ1-2, with D possibly matching TRBD1 (6 bases). Germline values: CDR1 MDHEN, CDR2 SYDVKM. The V gene lost 2 bases and the J gene lost 7 bases, with 14 bases spanning the gap. This CDR3 is 14 amino acids long.

The rearrangement joins TRBV27 to TRBJ2-3, with 7 bases lining up with TRBD2. The CDR3 spans 15 residues. The V segment lost 1 base and the J segment 3 bases; nucleotides outside the gene matches: 4. Germline values: CDR1 MNHEY, CDR2 SMNVEV (reference sequence). The DNA of the CDR3 is TGTGCCAGCAGTTTATGGATGGGGGGGACAGATACGCAGTATTTT. It yields the protein CASSLWMGGTDTQYF.

This chain joins TRBV7-2 and TRBJ1-2; possible D gene TRBD1, 5 bases. This CDR3 contains 14 residues. The V end was cut by 4 bases, the J end by 0 bases, with 9 bases between. Germline CDR1 and CDR2: SGHTA and FQGNSA. CDR3 nucleotides: TGTGCCAGCAGCTCCCCGACAGCTAACTATGGCTACACCTTC. Translating it yields CASSSPTANYGYTF.

The chain uses TRBV5-1 and TRBJ2-1; 7 bases align to TRBD2. CDR3 length equals 16 residues. After removal of 3 bases from V and 4 bases from J, the junction contained 10 bases not matched to a gene. Germline V gene sequence: CDR1 SGHRS, CDR2 YFSETQ. In nucleotides, the CDR3 is TGCGCCAGCAGCTCCTCGTGGGGGGGTTCATACAATGAGCAGTTCTTC. This encodes CASSSSWGGSYNEQFF.

This clone was seen a single time. The gene calls are TRBV7-3 and TRBJ2-2; 14 bases fit TRBD2. The CDR3 spans 16 residues. The germline CDR1 and CDR2 sequences are SGHTA and FQGTGA. V shed 6 bases, J shed 4 bases, and the junction held 4 bases outside the gene matches. The CDR3 is CASSQGLAGATGELFF. CDR3 in DNA: TGTGCCAGCAGTCAGGGACTAGCGGGGGCCACCGGGGAGCTGTTTTTT.

The chain carries TRBV27 and TRBJ2-1; maybe TRBD2 (5 bases). Trimming took off 4 bases at V and 8 bases at J, with 15 bases between the two ends. The CDR3 sequence is 14 residues long. The germline gives CDR1 MNHEY, CDR2 SMNVEV (reference sequence). CDR3 in amino acids: CASSYYGAGDEQFF. The CDR3 DNA sequence: TGTGCCAGCAGTTATTACGGAGCCGGGGATGAGCAGTTCTTC.

The sample holds many counts of this clone. V usage is TRBV29-1 and J usage is TRBJ2-1, with D uncertain. V was shortened by 7 bases and J by 0 bases, with 16 bases between the two germline ends. CDR1 is SQVTM, CDR2 ANQGSEA, per germline. The CDR3 is made up of 15 amino acids. CDR3: CSAGLIYYSYNEQFF. CDR3 DNA: TGCAGCGCCGGCTTAATATACTACTCCTACAATGAGCAGTTCTTC.

V is TRBV6-1 and J is TRBJ2-1; 9 bases agree with TRBD2. V lost 4 bases and J lost 4; bases outside the gene matches: 5. From germline, CDR1 is MNHNS and CDR2 SASEGT. CDR3 size: 15 residues. CDR3 residues: CASSGATSGYNEQFF. DNA of the CDR3: TGTGCCAGCAGTGGGGCGACTAGCGGATACAATGAGCAGTTCTTC.

The chain carries TRBV5-1 and TRBJ2-1; D possibly corresponds to TRBD2 (5 bases). Trimming left V 4 bases short and J 8 bases short, with 16 bases between. Germline V CDR1 and CDR2: SGHRS, YFSETQ. The CDR3 is 14 residues long. DNA of the CDR3: TGCGCCAGCAGCCCGGCGGGTAGTCTCGATGAGCAGTTCTTC. Translated: CASSPAGSLDEQFF.

This clone appeared a few times. The chain joins TRBV20-1 to TRBJ1-3; D uncertain. The CDR3 totals 11 residues. Germline V gene lookup returns CDR1 DFQATT and CDR2 SNEGSKA (reference sequence). Trimming shortened V by 3 bases and J by 3 bases, and 3 bases separated the two germline ends. CDR3 nucleotide sequence: TGCAGTGCTAGCAGTGGAAACACCATATATTTT. Residues: CSASSGNTIYF.

This clone was seen once. CDR3 sequence (DNA): TGTGCCAGCAGACAGGGGACAAGCAATCAGCCCCAGCATTTT. It is translated as CASRQGTSNQPQHF. V usage is TRBV6-6 and J usage is TRBJ1-5; TRBD1 matches at 7 bases. Germline-derived CDR1 and CDR2 are MNHNY and SVGAGI (reference sequence). The V segment lost 6 bases and the J segment 1 base; nucleotides outside the gene matches: 3. CDR3 length equals 14 residues.

V gene TRBV15 combines with J gene TRBJ2-7; TRBD2 is a possible D gene (7 bases). The CDR3 runs 18 residues. Trimming took off 0 bases at V and 2 bases at J, with 20 bases between the two ends. Germline CDR1 LNHNV, CDR2 YYDKDF (reference sequence). DNA for the CDR3: TGTGCCACCAGCAGAGACGGGGGCGAGAGCGGGATGGCCTACGAGCAGTACTTC. Residues: CATSRDGGESGMAYEQYF.

A few counts support this clone. The chain links TRBV28 to TRBJ1-5; TRBD1 matches 7 bases. Unmatched junction bases numbered 8, after V lost 5 bases and J lost 7 bases. Germline CDR1 is MDHEN and CDR2 is SYDVKM. The length of the CDR3 is 14 residues. The CDR3 nucleotides are TGTGCCAGCAGTGGCGACAGGGTATTCCAGCCCCAGCATTTT. Residues: CASSGDRVFQPQHF.

The CDR3 region is CSVEGATRYGYTF. The CDR3 nucleotides are TGCAGCGTTGAAGGGGCGACCCGTTATGGCTACACCTTC. The V call is TRBV29-1, the J call TRBJ1-2; the D is unclear. The CDR3 covers 13 residues. CDR1 is SQVTM, CDR2 ANQGSEA, per germline. Trimming left V 1 base short and J 5 bases short, with 11 bases between.

The chain uses TRBV6-6 and TRBJ2-7; D is possibly TRBD2 (6 bases). Per germline, CDR1 MNHNY and CDR2 SVGAGI (reference sequence). The CDR3 length is 16 residues. The germline V and J ends were trimmed by 0 bases and 2 bases, with 14 bases remaining between them. CDR3 coding DNA: TGTGCCAGCAGTTACTCGCTGGGAGGCCTCACCTACGAGCAGTACTTC. This translates into CASSYSLGGLTYEQYF.

This clone has only one observation. The V and J genes are TRBV5-1 and TRBJ1-1; TRBD1 aligns across 7 bases. The CDR3 loop spans 17 amino acids. J lost 1 base, V lost 7 bases, and 16 bases had no gene match. Germline CDR1 and CDR2: SGHRS and YFSETQ. The CDR3: CASSPHTGTAKNTEAFF. In DNA form, the CDR3 reads TGCGCCAGCTCCCCACACACCGGGACAGCGAAGAACACTGAAGCTTTCTTT.

This clone was recorded only once. V is TRBV28 and J is TRBJ2-1, with TRBD2 as a possible D gene (6 bases). V lost 7 bases and J 10 bases, leaving 17 bases between the germline ends. The CDR3 is made up of 13 amino acids. The germline gives CDR1 MDHEN, CDR2 SYDVKM. Here the CDR3 reads CASTPGLEPEQFF. The CDR3 nucleotides are TGTGCCAGCACACCGGGACTCGAGCCGGAGCAGTTCTTC.

The chain links TRBV7-9 to TRBJ1-1; 7 positions agree with TRBD1. CDR3 length: 14 amino acids. In germline, CDR1 is SEHNR, CDR2 FQNEAQ (reference sequence). The trim removed 5 bases at V and 6 bases at J, leaving 9 bases unmatched. For the CDR3, the DNA is TGTGCCAGCAGCCCCATCCGGGACAGCTCTGAAGCTTTCTTT. Its protein is CASSPIRDSSEAFF.

The chain recombines TRBV15 with TRBJ1-5; no firm D call. Trimming took off 0 bases at V and 4 bases at J, with 7 bases between the two ends. The CDR3 loop spans 14 amino acids. CDR1 and CDR2 from the germline V gene are LNHNV and YYDKDF (reference sequence). CDR3 coding DNA: TGTGCCACCAGCAGAGAAAGCCCAAATCAGCCCCAGCATTTT. Protein sequence: CATSRESPNQPQHF. The entire variable domain, with the rest obtained from reference TRBV15 and TRBJ1-5, is as follows: DAMVIQNPRYQVTQFGKPVTLSCSQTLNHNVMYWYQQKSSQAPKLLFHYYDKDFNNEADTPDNFQSRRPNTSFCFLDIRSPGLGDTAMYLCATSRESPNQPQHFGDGTRLSIL.

V and J are TRBV4-1 and TRBJ2-1, with TRBD2 as a possible D gene (6 bases). Germline V gene sequence: CDR1 MGHRA, CDR2 YSYEKL. The CDR3 loop spans 16 amino acids. V was clipped by 0 bases and J by 4 bases, with 13 bases between them. The CDR3 sequence: CASSQDIVAEYNEQFF. CDR3 DNA: TGCGCCAGCAGCCAAGATATAGTAGCGGAGTACAATGAGCAGTTCTTC.

V usage is TRBV18 and J usage is TRBJ1-1; TRBD1 is a possible D gene (6 bases). Germline V gene lookup returns CDR1 KGHSH and CDR2 LQKENI. Deletions cut 4 bases from V and 6 bases from J, with 12 bases between. The CDR3 has 13 amino acids. CDR3 residues: CASSLPQGSEAFF. DNA of the CDR3: TGTGCCAGCTCACTTCCACAGGGCTCTGAAGCTTTCTTT.

V usage is TRBV6-6 and J usage is TRBJ2-7; a possible D gene is TRBD1 (6 bases). Germline CDR1 reads MNHNY; CDR2 reads SVGAGI (reference sequence). CDR3 length equals 15 residues. V shed 5 bases and J shed 4 bases, with 18 bases lying between them. The CDR3 coding sequence is TGTGCCAGCAGTACGACCGGGACAAGCCCGTACGAGCAGTACTTC. Protein sequence: CASSTTGTSPYEQYF.

The CDR3 is CASRTRSNQPQHF. The CDR3, as DNA: TGTGCCAGCAGGACACGTAGCAATCAGCCCCAGCATTTT. V usage is TRBV27 and J usage is TRBJ1-5; D is ambiguous. The CDR3 extends over 13 amino acids. V shed 6 bases and J shed 0 bases, with 6 bases lying between them. The germline CDR1 and CDR2 sequences are MNHEY and SMNVEV (reference sequence).